The present entry profiles one T cell receptor beta chain with its context. Isolation per sample recovered at least 7 million PBMCs. The data belong to a study of blood T cells in healthy people across ages. Together with a sample-barcoded 5' primer, a J-beta primer mix was included in a second PCR lasting about 6 to 11 cycles. Sequencing of every sample gave 2.5 million or more CDR3-containing paired-end reads. From the 5' RACE reads, TCRdb called clonotypes with MiXCR, one entry per CDR3 protein. This table has 710,000 or so distinct CDR3 sequences, about a fifth appearing once. J was trimmed by 10 bases and V by 0 bases; bases with no gene match: 10. Germline V gene sequence: CDR1 SGHVS, CDR2 FQNEAQ. CDR3 length: 17 residues.

The chain combines TRBV7-8 with TRBJ1-4; 11 nucleotides match TRBD1. The sequenced sample was blood. The sequence was collected from a man between 65 and 80 years old in good health. The CDR3 is CASSLASRTGGFGKLFF. The CDR3 coding sequence is TGTGCCAGCAGCTTAGCGTCTCGGACAGGGGGCTTCGGAAAACTGTTTTTT. The variable domain in full, completed from reference TRBV7-8 and TRBJ1-4, reads GAGVSQSPRYKVAKRGQDVALRCDPISGHVSLFWYQQALGQGPEFLTYFQNEAQLDKSGLPSDRFFAERPEGSVSTLKIQRTQQEDSAVYLCASSLASRTGGFGKLFFGSGTQLSVL.